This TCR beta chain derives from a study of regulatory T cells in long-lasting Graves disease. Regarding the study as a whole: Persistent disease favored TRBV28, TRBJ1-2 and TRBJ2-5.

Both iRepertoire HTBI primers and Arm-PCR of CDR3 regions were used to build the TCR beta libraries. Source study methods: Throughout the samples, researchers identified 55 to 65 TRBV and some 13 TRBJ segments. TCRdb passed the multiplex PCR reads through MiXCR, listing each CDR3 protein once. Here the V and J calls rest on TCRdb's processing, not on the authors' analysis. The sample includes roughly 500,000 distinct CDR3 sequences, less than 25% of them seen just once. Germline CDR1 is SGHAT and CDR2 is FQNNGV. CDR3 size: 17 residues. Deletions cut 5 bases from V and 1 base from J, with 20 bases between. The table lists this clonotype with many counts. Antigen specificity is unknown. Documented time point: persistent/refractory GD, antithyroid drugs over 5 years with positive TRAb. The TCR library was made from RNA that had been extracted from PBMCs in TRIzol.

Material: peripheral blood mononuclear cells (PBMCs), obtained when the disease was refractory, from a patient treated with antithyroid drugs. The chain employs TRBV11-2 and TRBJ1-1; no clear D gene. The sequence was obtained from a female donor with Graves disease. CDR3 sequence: CASSLPNITLPNTEAFF. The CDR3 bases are TGTGCCAGCAGCCTCCCTAATATCACGCTCCCGAACACTGAAGCTTTCTTT.